This T cell receptor beta chain stems from a study of blood T cell repertoires in COVID-19. Across the whole study: Sample material is recorded as cDNA or gDNA derived from T cells, B-cell-depleted T cells, or PBMCs.

Methods used by the authors: Amplification with reference gene primers provided the estimates of nucleated cell counts. Libraries were prepared by immunoSEQ multiplex PCR; TCRdb keeps only in-frame clonotypes and omits some of them. Clone size and V and J calls were adopted from that table, with D and trimming inferred from the DNA. Counted here are 150,000 to 200,000 clones, approximately 80% occurring once; the ten biggest clones make up around 13%. Cohorts were determined from participant-reported clinical history. Sequencing was carried out using PBMCs or T cells enriched from blood (not recorded which). The sequence derives from a woman aged 55-70 years who had recovered from COVID-19.

As DNA, the CDR3 is TGTGCCAGTAGATTAGCGGGAGTCAGGAACAATGAGCAGTTCTTC. Translating gives CASRLAGVRNNEQFF. This chain joins TRBV19 and TRBJ2-1, with 9 bases fitting TRBD2. The germline V gene encodes CDR1 LNHDA and CDR2 SQIVND (reference sequence). The CDR3 runs to 15 residues. Unmatched junction bases numbered 8, after V lost 6 bases and J lost 5 bases. Full variable domain (missing parts from reference TRBV19 and TRBJ2-1): DGGITQSPKYLFRKEGQNVTLSCEQNLNHDAMYWYRQDPGQGLRLIYYSQIVNDFQKGDIAEGYSVSREKKESFPLTVTSAQKNPTAFYLCASRLAGVRNNEQFFGPGTRLTVL.